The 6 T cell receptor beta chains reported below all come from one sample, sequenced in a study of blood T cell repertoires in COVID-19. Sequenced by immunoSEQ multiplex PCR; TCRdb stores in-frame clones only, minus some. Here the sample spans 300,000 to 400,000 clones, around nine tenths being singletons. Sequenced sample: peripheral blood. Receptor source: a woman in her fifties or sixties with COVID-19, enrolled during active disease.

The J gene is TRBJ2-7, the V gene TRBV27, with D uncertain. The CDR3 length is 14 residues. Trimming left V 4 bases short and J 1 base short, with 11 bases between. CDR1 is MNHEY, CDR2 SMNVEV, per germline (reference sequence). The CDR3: CASSSVFVSYEQYF. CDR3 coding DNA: TGTGCCAGCAGTTCGGTGTTCGTATCCTACGAGCAGTACTTC.

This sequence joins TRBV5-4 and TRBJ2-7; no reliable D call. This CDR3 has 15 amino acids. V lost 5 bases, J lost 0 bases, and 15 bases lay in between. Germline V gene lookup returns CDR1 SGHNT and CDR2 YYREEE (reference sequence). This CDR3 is CASRLLGGGSYEQYF. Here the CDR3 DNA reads TGTGCCAGCAGACTACTTGGTGGCGGCTCCTACGAGCAGTACTTC. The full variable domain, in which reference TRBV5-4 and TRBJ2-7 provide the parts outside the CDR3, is ETGVTQSPTHLIKTRGQQVTLRCSSQSGHNTVSWYQQALGQGPQFIFQYYREEENGRGNFPPRFSGLQFPNYSSELNVNALELDDSALYLCASRLLGGGSYEQYFGPGTRLTVT.

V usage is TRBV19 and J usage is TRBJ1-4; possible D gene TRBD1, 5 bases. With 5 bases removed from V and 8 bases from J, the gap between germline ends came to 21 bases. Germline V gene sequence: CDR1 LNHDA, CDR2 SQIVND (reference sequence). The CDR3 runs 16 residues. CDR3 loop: CASSPGNRDSGEKLFF. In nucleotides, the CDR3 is TGTGCCAGTAGTCCTGGAAACCGGGACTCGGGGGAAAAACTGTTTTTT.

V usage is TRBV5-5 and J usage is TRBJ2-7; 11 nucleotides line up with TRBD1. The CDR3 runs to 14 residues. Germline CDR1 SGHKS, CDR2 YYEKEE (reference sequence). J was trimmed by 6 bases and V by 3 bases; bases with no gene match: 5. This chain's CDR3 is CASSSGQGAVEQYF. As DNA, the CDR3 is TGTGCCAGCAGCTCCGGACAGGGGGCTGTCGAGCAGTACTTC. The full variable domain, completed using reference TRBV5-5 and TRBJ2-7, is DAGVTQSPTHLIKTRGQQVTLRCSPISGHKSVSWYQQVLGQGPQFIFQYYEKEERGRGNFPDRFSARQFPNYSSELNVNALLLGDSALYLCASSSGQGAVEQYFGPGTRLTVT.

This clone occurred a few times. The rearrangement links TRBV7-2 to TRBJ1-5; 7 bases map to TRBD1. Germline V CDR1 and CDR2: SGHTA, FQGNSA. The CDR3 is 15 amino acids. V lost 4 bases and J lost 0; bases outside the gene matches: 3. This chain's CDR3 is CASSSTGISNQPQHF. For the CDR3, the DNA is TGTGCCAGCAGCTCGACAGGGATTAGCAATCAGCCCCAGCATTTT. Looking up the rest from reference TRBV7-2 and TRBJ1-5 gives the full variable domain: GAGVSQSPSNKVTEKGKDVELRCDPISGHTALYWYRQSLGQGLEFLIYFQGNSAPDKSGLPSDRFSAERTGGSVSTLTIQRTQQEDSAVYLCASSSTGISNQPQHFGDGTRLSIL.

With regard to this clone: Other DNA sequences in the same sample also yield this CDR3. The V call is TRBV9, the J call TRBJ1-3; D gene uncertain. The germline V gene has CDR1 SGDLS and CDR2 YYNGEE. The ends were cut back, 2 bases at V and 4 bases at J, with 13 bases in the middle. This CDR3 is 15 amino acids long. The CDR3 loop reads CASSVEGARGNTIYF. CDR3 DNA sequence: TGTGCCAGCAGCGTGGAGGGAGCACGCGGAAACACCATATATTTT.